The present T cell receptor beta chain was sequenced within a study of beta chain features in type 1 diabetes. Whole-study results and caveats: Within each of all four CD4+ subsets, Type 1 diabetes patients had TCRB CDR3s that were moderately but significantly shorter.

Cells sorted by CD45RO/CCR7/CD25/CD127/CD95/CD27 comprised CD4+ naive, central memory, regulatory and stem cell-like memory cells. Germline assignment: CDR1 LGHNA and CDR2 YSLEER. The CDR3 is 16 residues long. Losses at the gene ends were 1 base for V and 4 bases for J; bases not matched to a gene: 2. This clone was seen a few times. Antigen specificity is unknown. Sequencing targeted expressed TCRB transcripts, as all isolated RNA had been reverse transcribed. The table came from immunoSEQ multiplex PCR; TCRdb's copy has only in-frame clones and leaves some out. The sample records roughly 500,000 clones, more than 9.5% being singletons.

The chain uses TRBV4-3 and TRBJ2-3; 13 bases are shared with TRBD2. Sequenced: naive CD4+ T cells from blood. This TCR came from a woman aged 18 to 35 in good health. CDR3 in amino acids: CASSQGLAGGPDTQYF. Written as DNA, the CDR3 is TGCGCCAGCAGCCAAGGACTAGCGGGGGGACCAGATACGCAGTATTTT.